A single sample is the source of the 31 T cell receptor beta chains below, sequenced in a study of identical twins. TCRdb recomputed calls from the 5' RACE reads with MiXCR, one row per CDR3 protein. The table has under 300,000 distinct CDR3 sequences, 5% to 7% seen once. The same specimen was also included in a second study, on T cells expressing NK-cell markers.

The sample was CD8+ T cells sorted from blood. The source of these receptors is a woman under 30 in good health.

The CDR3 nucleotides read TGTGCCAGCAGCCCCCCGGGCCAAGAGACCCAGTACTTC. Translated: CASSPPGQETQYF. This chain connects TRBV7-3 to TRBJ2-5; D unresolved. Germline loops: CDR1 SGHTA, CDR2 FQGTGA. Trimming took off 5 bases at V and 1 base at J, with 8 bases between the two ends. This CDR3 has 13 amino acids.

The chain links TRBV4-3 to TRBJ2-7; D possibly uses TRBD1 or TRBD2 (6 bases each). Trimming removed 0 bases at V and 2 bases at J, with 20 bases between. Germline V gene data show CDR1 as LGHNA and CDR2 as YSLEER. The CDR3 runs to 18 residues. The DNA for the CDR3 is TGCGCCAGCAGCCAAGATGAGGGGGGTAACTACGTTACCTACGAGCAGTACTTC. This encodes CASSQDEGGNYVTYEQYF.

This clonotype appeared many times. CDR3 in amino acids: CASRTTGGTADTQYF. CDR3 DNA: TGTGCCAGCAGAACGACAGGGGGTACAGCGGATACGCAGTATTTT. V gene TRBV12-3 or TRBV12-4 combines with J gene TRBJ2-3; 9 bases are a match to TRBD1. The V gene end was trimmed by 6 bases and the J gene end by 6 bases; junction bases not matched to a gene: 10. This CDR3 is 15 amino acids long.

This clonotype showed up just a few times. The genes are TRBV29-1 and TRBJ1-1; TRBD1 matches at 7 bases. V trimming: 5 bases; J trimming: 1 base; junction bases outside the gene matches: 4. In germline, CDR1 is SQVTM, CDR2 ANQGSEA. The CDR3 has 13 residues. The CDR3 loop is CSVLTGSNTEAFF. In DNA form, the CDR3 reads TGCAGCGTTCTGACAGGGTCGAACACTGAAGCTTTCTTT.

The J gene is TRBJ2-7, the V gene TRBV20-1; 7 nucleotides line up with TRBD1. V shed 2 bases, J shed 3 bases, and the junction held 4 bases outside the gene matches. Germline loops: CDR1 DFQATT, CDR2 SNEGSKA (reference sequence). The CDR3 consists of 13 residues. The CDR3 loop is CSARSGQDYEQYF. CDR3 coding DNA: TGCAGTGCTAGATCCGGACAGGACTACGAGCAGTACTTC.

There are a few counts of this clonotype. V gene TRBV27 combines with J gene TRBJ2-7; 9 nucleotides align to TRBD2. Germline trimming cut 9 bases from V and 1 base from J; bases unmatched to any gene: 7. The CDR3 covers 14 residues. In germline, CDR1 is MNHEY, CDR2 SMNVEV (reference sequence). The CDR3 here is CARAELAGSYEQYF. CDR3 coding DNA: TGTGCCAGGGCTGAGCTAGCGGGGTCCTACGAGCAGTACTTC.

The V and J genes are TRBV7-3 and TRBJ2-5; D perhaps matches TRBD2 (7 bases). Germline V lookup: CDR1 SGHTA, CDR2 FQGTGA. The ends were cut back, 5 bases at V and 5 bases at J, with 12 bases in the middle. The CDR3 runs 13 residues. CDR3 sequence reads: CASSVQGGETQYF. For the CDR3, the DNA is TGTGCCAGCAGCGTACAGGGAGGGGAGACCCAGTACTTC.

This chain joins TRBV9 and TRBJ2-3; possible D gene TRBD2, 6 bases. Germline V gene lookup returns CDR1 SGDLS and CDR2 YYNGEE. The ends were cut back, 3 bases at V and 5 bases at J, with 16 bases in the middle. This CDR3 has 15 amino acids. CDR3 in amino acids: CASSAPVEGGDTQYF. CDR3 DNA: TGTGCCAGCAGCGCGCCGGTCGAGGGAGGAGATACGCAGTATTTT.

The chain uses TRBV7-9 and TRBJ2-3; D is ambiguous. Germline V gene sequence: CDR1 SEHNR, CDR2 FQNEAQ (reference sequence). Trimming took 5 bases from V and 2 from J, leaving 11 bases between them. The CDR3 spans 14 residues. The CDR3 here is CASSPAMPTDTQYF. The CDR3 DNA reads TGTGCCAGCAGCCCCGCCATGCCCACAGATACGCAGTATTTT.

This clonotype was recorded a few times. The chain has TRBV11-2 and TRBJ2-3, with D unresolved. The CDR3 has 14 residues. CDR1 is SGHAT, CDR2 FQNNGV, per germline. V lost 1 base to trimming and J lost 5 bases, with 10 bases between them. CDR3 nucleotide sequence: TGTGCCAGCAGCTTAGGGGCCCCTCGAGATACGCAGTATTTT. It is translated as CASSLGAPRDTQYF.

V and J are TRBV2 and TRBJ2-1; 12 bases are shared with TRBD1. V lost 7 bases and J lost 3; bases outside the gene matches: 16. Looked up from germline, CDR1 is SNHLY and CDR2 is FYNNEI. The CDR3 length is 19 residues. CDR3 loop: CASINSGTGGSSLYNEQFF. CDR3 bases: TGTGCCAGCATTAATTCCGGGACAGGGGGCTCCAGCCTCTACAATGAGCAGTTCTTC. Complete variable domain (other parts from reference TRBV2 and TRBJ2-1): EPEVTQTPSHQVTQMGQEVILRCVPISNHLYFYWYRQILGQKVEFLVSFYNNEISEKSEIFDDQFSVERPDGSNFTLKIRSTKLEDSAMYFCASINSGTGGSSLYNEQFFGPGTRLTVL.

This clonotype was detected many times. This chain joins TRBV12-3 or TRBV12-4 and TRBJ2-1; 8 nucleotides agree with TRBD2. The CDR3 is 16 residues long. The junction had 10 bases not matched to a gene; V was cut back by 5 bases and J by 4 bases. Written as DNA, the CDR3 is TGTGCCAGCAGTCTAGATGCGGGGGGCCTATACAATGAGCAGTTCTTC. Translation: CASSLDAGGLYNEQFF.

This clonotype was seen repeatedly, ten times or more. This chain uses TRBV27 with TRBJ1-1; D is ambiguous. V lost 8 bases and J 5 bases, leaving 15 bases between the germline ends. This CDR3 is built from 13 residues. Germline V gene sequence: CDR1 MNHEY, CDR2 SMNVEV (reference sequence). The CDR3 coding sequence is TGTGCCAGCGGACTTTCAGTTTGGACTGAAGCTTTCTTT. Amino acids: CASGLSVWTEAFF.

The genes are TRBV9 and TRBJ2-1; 7 positions match TRBD2. Germline V gene lookup returns CDR1 SGDLS and CDR2 YYNGEE. This CDR3 is built from 15 residues. V dropped 4 bases and J dropped 5; count of bases not matched to a gene: 9. Here the CDR3 reads CASSPPTSRHNEQFF. In nucleotides, the CDR3 is TGTGCCAGCAGCCCACCGACTAGCCGCCACAATGAGCAGTTCTTC. Based on the CDR3 plus reference TRBV9 and TRBJ2-1, the full variable domain is DSGVTQTPKHLITATGQRVTLRCSPRSGDLSVYWYQQSLDQGLQFLIQYYNGEERAKGNILERFSAQQFPDLHSELNLSSLELGDSALYFCASSPPTSRHNEQFFGPGTRLTVL.

This clonotype was recorded at least ten times. The V gene is TRBV4-1, the J gene TRBJ2-1; D ambiguous. Germline CDR1 is MGHRA and CDR2 is YSYEKL. The CDR3 spans 15 residues. V gave up 4 bases and J gave up 3 bases, with 13 bases separating them. The CDR3 sequence is CASSLSGPHYNEQFF. The DNA of the CDR3 is TGCGCCAGCAGCCTCTCAGGCCCCCACTACAATGAGCAGTTCTTC.

This clonotype showed up just a few times. This sequence joins TRBV27 and TRBJ2-1, with D unclear. V was pared by 3 bases and J by 7 bases, with 10 bases between. The CDR3 extends over 13 amino acids. Germline CDR1 MNHEY, CDR2 SMNVEV (reference sequence). In nucleotides, the CDR3 is TGTGCCAGCAGTTTGTATACAGAGAATGAGCAGTTCTTC. It encodes CASSLYTENEQFF.

This clonotype appeared a few times. J is TRBJ2-7 and V is TRBV20-1; either TRBD1 or TRBD2 may supply D (5 bases each). The CDR3 sequence is 18 residues long. Trimming left V 0 bases short and J 2 bases short, with 23 bases between. In germline, CDR1 is DFQATT, CDR2 SNEGSKA (reference sequence). The CDR3 region is CSARDISGPTTLPYEQYF. DNA of the CDR3: TGCAGTGCTAGAGATATATCGGGGCCCACGACATTACCCTACGAGCAGTACTTC.

This clonotype was detected only a few times. The chain uses TRBV10-2 and TRBJ2-3, with a possible D match to TRBD1 (6 bases). V gave up 2 bases and J gave up 3 bases, with 12 bases separating them. Germline values: CDR1 WSHSY, CDR2 SAAADI. The CDR3 contains 15 residues. The CDR3 DNA follows: TGCGCCAGCAGTGAGGCCCAGGGGAATACAGATACGCAGTATTTT. It translates to CASSEAQGNTDTQYF.

V usage is TRBV6-5 and J usage is TRBJ1-1, with D tentatively TRBD1 (5 bases). Germline loops: CDR1 MNHEY, CDR2 SVGAGI. CDR3 length equals 17 residues. V dropped 0 bases and J dropped 4 bases, with 18 bases sitting between them. DNA for the CDR3: TGTGCCAGCAGTTACTCGAAAACGAGGGGTTTGCGCACTGAAGCTTTCTTT. It is translated as CASSYSKTRGLRTEAFF.

There are many counts of this clonotype. This chain links TRBV12-3 or TRBV12-4 with TRBJ1-2; D remains unclear. This CDR3 region has 12 residues. Trimming removed 7 bases at V and 6 bases at J, with 12 bases between. The CDR3 region has the DNA TGTGCCAGCACCGCGGGTGAGGATGGCTACACCTTC. Translated, it gives CASTAGEDGYTF.

The J gene is TRBJ1-2, the V gene TRBV27; tentative D call: TRBD1 (6 bases). Trimming shortened V by 8 bases and J by 4 bases, and 11 bases separated the two germline ends. CDR3 length equals 12 residues. CDR1 is MNHEY, CDR2 SMNVEV, per germline (reference sequence). This CDR3 reads CASGGGVYGYTF. The CDR3 DNA reads as TGTGCCAGCGGGGGCGGGGTCTATGGCTACACCTTC.

The gene calls are TRBV20-1 and TRBJ2-5, with 14 nucleotides matching TRBD2. From germline, CDR1 is DFQATT and CDR2 SNEGSKA (reference sequence). V lost 5 bases to trimming and J lost 4 bases; unmatched junction nucleotides: 9. CDR3 length equals 16 residues. Here the CDR3 DNA reads TGCAGTGCTTCCTCCGGGACTAGCGGGAGCTTAGAGACCCAGTACTTC. It yields the protein CSASSGTSGSLETQYF.

The chain has TRBV15 and TRBJ2-4, with TRBD2 matching 9 bases. CDR1 and CDR2 from the germline V gene are LNHNV and YYDKDF (reference sequence). The CDR3 spans 15 residues. V was clipped by 4 bases and J by 3 bases; unmatched bases: 4. CDR3 bases: TGTGCCACCAGCAAAACGACTAGCGGCAAAAACATTCAGTACTTC. Translation: CATSKTTSGKNIQYF.

The rearrangement links TRBV18 to TRBJ2-1; 8 nucleotides match TRBD2. V shed 3 bases, J shed 6 bases, and the junction held 7 bases outside the gene matches. The germline V gene encodes CDR1 KGHSH and CDR2 LQKENI. This CDR3 has 15 residues. CDR3 DNA sequence: TGTGCCAGCTCACCCACTAGCGGCACCGGCAATGAGCAGTTCTTC. Translating it yields CASSPTSGTGNEQFF. Drawing the rest from reference TRBV18 and TRBJ2-1, the complete variable domain is NAGVMQNPRHLVRRRGQEARLRCSPMKGHSHVYWYRQLPEEGLKFMVYLQKENIIDESGMPKERFSAEFPKEGPSILRIQQVVRGDSAAYFCASSPTSGTGNEQFFGPGTRLTVL.

This clonotype was seen ten or more times. V is TRBV7-2 and J is TRBJ2-7, with D perhaps given as TRBD1 or TRBD2 (5 bases each). This CDR3 has 14 amino acids. Germline CDR1 SGHTA, CDR2 FQGNSA. V lost 5 bases, J lost 2 bases, and 13 bases lay in between. This CDR3 reads CASSLLGPPYEQYF. CDR3 bases: TGTGCCAGCAGCCTGCTGGGACCGCCCTACGAGCAGTACTTC.

This clonotype was observed a few times. V is TRBV7-9 and J is TRBJ2-7; D uncertain. The V end was cut by 8 bases, the J end by 2 bases, with 16 bases between. The germline gives CDR1 SEHNR, CDR2 FQNEAQ (reference sequence). CDR3 size: 14 residues. CDR3 coding DNA: TGTGCCAGCGCTCTTGGCCTCACCCCCTACGAGCAGTACTTC. It yields the protein CASALGLTPYEQYF.

This clonotype has at least ten counts. This chain links TRBV24-1 with TRBJ2-1, with 7 bases identical to TRBD2. Looked up from germline, CDR1 is KGHDR and CDR2 is SFDVKD. The CDR3 has 15 amino acids. V dropped 5 bases and J dropped 0; count of bases not matched to a gene: 3. As DNA, the CDR3 is TGTGCCACCAGTGCCAGGACTAGCTCCTACAATGAGCAGTTCTTC. This gives the protein CATSARTSSYNEQFF.

This chain connects TRBV13 to TRBJ2-1, with TRBD2 identical over 7 bases. The CDR3 is made up of 15 amino acids. V lost 3 bases to trimming and J lost 5 bases; unmatched junction nucleotides: 7. Germline V lookup: CDR1 PRHDT, CDR2 FYEKMQ (reference sequence). This chain's CDR3 is CASSLLAASHNEQFF. In DNA form, the CDR3 reads TGTGCCAGCAGCTTGCTAGCGGCCTCTCACAATGAGCAGTTCTTC.

The sample holds many counts of this clonotype. The V and J genes are TRBV12-3 or TRBV12-4 and TRBJ1-2; D remains ambiguous. The CDR3 extends over 14 amino acids. Trimming cost V 0 bases and J 0 bases, with 5 bases left between them. This chain's CDR3 is CASSLAGSNYGYTF. Here the CDR3 DNA reads TGTGCCAGCAGTTTAGCAGGGTCTAACTATGGCTACACCTTC.

This clonotype was seen more than once but under ten times. The chain couples TRBV7-2 to TRBJ2-3, with TRBD2 identical over 8 bases. CDR1 is SGHTA and CDR2 is FQGNSA in the germline V gene. This CDR3 contains 16 residues. Trimming took 4 bases from V and 2 from J; bases not matched to a gene: 8. In DNA, the CDR3 is TGTGCCAGCAGCTCCCCCAGCGGGAGAGACACAGATACGCAGTATTTT. Protein product: CASSSPSGRDTDTQYF.

The CDR3 protein is CATSLPIRAGALSSYNEQFF. CDR3 in DNA: TGTGCCACCAGCCTCCCAATACGAGCGGGGGCCCTAAGCTCCTACAATGAGCAGTTCTTC. This chain links TRBV15 with TRBJ2-1; 8 positions agree with TRBD2. The ends lost 5 bases at V and 0 bases at J; junction bases unmatched: 18. Germline V gene lookup returns CDR1 LNHNV and CDR2 YYDKDF (reference sequence). The CDR3 is made up of 20 amino acids.